The entry below gives a single TCR beta chain sequence along with its context. Its antigen is still unknown. The data were taken from a study of T cell responses to AZD1222 COVID-19 vaccine. Findings and caveats of the study: Repertoire samples came only from after the peak T cell response.

TCRdb keeps only in-frame clones here, not all; method: immunoSEQ multiplex PCR. The sample carries around 99,000 clones, roughly 88% recorded once. Trimming cost V 5 bases and J 7 bases, with 18 bases left between them. Germline CDR1 and CDR2: MNHNY and SVGAGI (reference sequence). The CDR3 runs 14 residues. The input for sequencing was peripheral blood, taken on day 0 of MenACWY control vaccination. V usage is TRBV6-6 and J usage is TRBJ2-7, with D perhaps matching TRBD2 (6 bases). The sequence was collected from an adult in good health. The CDR3: CASSPTGLSGEQYF. CDR3 sequence (DNA): TGTGCCAGCAGTCCTACCGGACTATCCGGGGAGCAGTACTTC.